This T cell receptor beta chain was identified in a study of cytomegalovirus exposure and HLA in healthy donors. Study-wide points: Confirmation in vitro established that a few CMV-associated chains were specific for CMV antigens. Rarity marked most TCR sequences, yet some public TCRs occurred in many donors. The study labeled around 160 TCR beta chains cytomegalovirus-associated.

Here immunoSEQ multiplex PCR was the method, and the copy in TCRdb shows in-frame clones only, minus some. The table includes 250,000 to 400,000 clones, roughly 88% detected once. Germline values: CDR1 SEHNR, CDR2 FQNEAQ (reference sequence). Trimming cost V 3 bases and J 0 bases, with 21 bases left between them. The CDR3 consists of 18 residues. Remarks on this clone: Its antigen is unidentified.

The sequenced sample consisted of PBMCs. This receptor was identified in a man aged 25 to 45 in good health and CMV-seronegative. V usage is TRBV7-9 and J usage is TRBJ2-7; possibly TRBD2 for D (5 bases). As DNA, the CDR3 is TGTGCCAGCAGCTTGGGAGTTTGGACCGACCTCAGCTCCTACGAGCAGTACTTC. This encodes CASSLGVWTDLSSYEQYF. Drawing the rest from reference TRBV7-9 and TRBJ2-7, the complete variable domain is DTGVSQNPRHKITKRGQNVTFRCDPISEHNRLYWYRQTLGQGPEFLTYFQNEAQLEKSRLLSDRFSAERPKGSFSTLEIQRTEQGDSAMYLCASSLGVWTDLSSYEQYFGPGTRLTVT.